This T cell receptor beta chain comes out of a study of blood T cell repertoires in COVID-19. Study information: T cells, B-cell-depleted T cells, or PBMCs provided the cDNA or gDNA that served as material.

Authors' methods: How many nucleated cells were present was estimated from reference gene primer amplification. Profiled with immunoSEQ multiplex PCR; TCRdb holds only in-frame clones, not every one. V, J and clone size are taken as reported in that table, and D and trimming were inferred from the DNA itself. The sample lists under 70,000 clones; around 88% were seen once. CDR1 is MDHEN, CDR2 SYDVKM, per germline. V lost 6 bases, J lost 3 bases, and 15 bases lay in between. CDR3 size: 15 residues. The rearrangement links TRBV28 to TRBJ1-3, with a weak D call TRBD1 (6 bases). This TCR was recovered from a woman in her 70s with acute or convalescent COVID-19. The specimen was peripheral blood. DNA for the CDR3: TGTGCCAGCAGCACCCCCGACAGGTTTGGAAACACCATATATTTT. Translated, it gives CASSTPDRFGNTIYF. Together with reference TRBV28 and TRBJ1-3, the CDR3 gives the full variable domain: DVKVTQSSRYLVKRTGEKVFLECVQDMDHENMFWYRQDPGLGLRLIYFSYDVKMKEKGDIPEGYSVSREKKERFSLILESASTNQTSMYLCASSTPDRFGNTIYFGEGSWLTVV.